These T cell receptor beta chains were read from a single sample in a study of blood T cell repertoires in COVID-19. Clones were read by immunoSEQ multiplex PCR, and TCRdb kept only the in-frame ones, dropping some. The sample carries some 130,000 clones, about nine tenths recorded once. Sequences were obtained from peripheral blood. The receptors were gathered from a man aged 50 to 60 with acute or convalescent COVID-19. CDR3s include the opening cysteine and the closing phenylalanine or tryptophan. A D gene is named only where the DNA matches it firmly. Clone size, where shown, is once, few, many, or a class for clones that have expanded.

>-|TRBJ2-3|TRBV19|-
TGTGCCAGTAGTATAGGCATCGGAGTCACAGATACGCAGTATTTT
CASSIGIGVTDTQYF
>-|TRBJ1-4|TRBV18|-
TGTGCCAGCTCTCGAGCTGGGGGGGAAAAACTGTTTTTT
CASSRAGGEKLFF
>-|TRBJ1-2|TRBV2|-
TGTGCCAGCAGTGAGGGGCAGGTTGATGGCTACACCTTC
CASSEGQVDGYTF
>-|TRBJ1-2|TRBV7-9|-
TGTGCCAGCAGCCCACGGACAGATGGCTACACCTTC
CASSPRTDGYTF
>-|TRBJ2-7|TRBV19|-
TGTGCCAGTAGTATCGCGGGGAACGAGCAGTACTTC
CASSIAGNEQYF
>-|TRBJ2-4|TRBV7-9|-
TGTGCCAGCAGCTTAGTGAAGGGGATGGCCAAAAACATTCAGTACTTC
CASSLVKGMAKNIQYF
>-|TRBJ2-1|TRBV5-1|-
TGCGCCAGCAGCTTGGGGACCGGGAGATATCGAAACAATGAGCAGTTCTTC
CASSLGTGRYRNNEQFF
>-|TRBJ2-3|TRBV4-1|TRBD1
TGCGCCAGCAGCCAAGAATGGGCAGGGGGCATTCCAGATACGCAGTATTTT
CASSQEWAGGIPDTQYF
>-|TRBJ1-1|TRBV9|-
TGTGCCAGCAGCGGGGTAGACGGGGCTTTCTTT
CASSGVDGAFF
>-|TRBJ1-4|TRBV5-1|-
TGCGCCAGCAGCTTAGGACAATGGAAGGCTGAAAAACTGTTTTTT
CASSLGQWKAEKLFF
>-|TRBJ1-2|TRBV4-1|-
TGCGCCAGCAGCCAAGGAATAGGGGGACACTATGGCTACACCTTC
CASSQGIGGHYGYTF
>-|TRBJ1-1|TRBV29-1|TRBD1
TGCAGCGTTAGACAGGGTTTTGTTGAAGCTTTCTTT
CSVRQGFVEAFF
>-|TRBJ2-1|TRBV20-1|TRBD2
TGCAGTGCTAGTGGGCGGGGGGGCGTGTATGAGCAGTTCTTC
CSASGRGGVYEQFF
>few|TRBJ1-3|TRBV4-1|-
TGCGCCAGCAGCCGCGGGTTCAGCGGATTCAGCTCTGGAAACACCATATATTTT
CASSRGFSGFSSGNTIYF
>once|TRBJ2-1|TRBV6-4|-
TGTGCCAGCAGTCCGGGACTTTCTAATGAGCAGTTCTTC
CASSPGLSNEQFF
>-|TRBJ1-2|TRBV5-1|-
TGCGCCAGCAGCTTGGGGCAGTTTAACTATGGCTACACCTTC
CASSLGQFNYGYTF
>-|TRBJ2-1|TRBV11-2|-
TGTGCCAGCAGCTTAGGAGGTGTTGGGTACAATGAGCAGTTCTTC
CASSLGGVGYNEQFF
>once|TRBJ1-1|TRBV29-1|-
TGCAGCGCTACAATGAACACTGAAGCTTTCTTT
CSATMNTEAFF
>-|TRBJ1-1|TRBV3-1/TRBV3-2|-
TGTGCCAGCAGCCAAGGGACAGTTAACACTGAAGCTTTCTTT
CASSQGTVNTEAFF
>-|TRBJ1-1|TRBV2|TRBD1
TGTGCCAGTAGACTCGACAGGGGGCGACCTGAAGCTTTCTTT
CASRLDRGRPEAFF
>-|TRBJ1-1|TRBV6-5|-
TGTGCCAGCAGTTACTCGAGAGTGGACACCGAAGCTTTCTTT
CASSYSRVDTEAFF
>-|TRBJ2-3|TRBV6-5|TRBD2
TGTGCCAGCACTACGGGAGGGACGCAGTATTTT
CASTTGGTQYF
>-|TRBJ1-2|TRBV3-1/TRBV3-2|-
TGTGCCAGCAGCCTAAGGGTAAGGGAGAACTATGGCTACACCTTC
CASSLRVRENYGYTF
>-|TRBJ2-7|TRBV10-3|TRBD1
TGTGCCATCAGTCGCGGGACAGGGGGATCCTACGAGCAGTACTTC
CAISRGTGGSYEQYF
>-|TRBJ1-5|TRBV27|TRBD1
TGTGCCAGCAGTTTCCGCCCAGCCGGGACAGTCTTTCAGCCCCAGCATTTT
CASSFRPAGTVFQPQHF
>-|TRBJ1-2|TRBV2|TRBD1
TGTGCCAGCAGGGCCGACAGGGTTAGCGGCTACACCTTC
CASRADRVSGYTF
>-|TRBJ1-5|TRBV6-5|-
TGTGCCGCCGGGGGGCGCTATAGCAATCAGCCCCAGCATTTT
CAAGGRYSNQPQHF
>few|TRBJ2-1|TRBV5-1|-
TGCGCCAGCAGCTCAGGGACTTTGAGCTCCTACAATGAGCAGTTCTTC
CASSSGTLSSYNEQFF
>-|TRBJ2-5|TRBV5-4|-
TGTGCCAGCAGCGTGCCTAGGGAGACCCAGTACTTC
CASSVPRETQYF
>-|TRBJ1-2|TRBV2|-
TGTGCCAGCAGTGAAGCAAGTTACGGGGATATCGCCGGCTACACCTTC
CASSEASYGDIAGYTF
>-|TRBJ1-2|TRBV6-1|-
TGTGCCAGCAGTGCTTCGGTCTGGGACACTTACTATGGCTACACCTTC
CASSASVWDTYYGYTF
>-|TRBJ2-7|TRBV5-1|-
TGCGCCAGCAGCTTGGATCCCGCGGGGAAGAAGAACGAGCAGTACTTC
CASSLDPAGKKNEQYF
>-|TRBJ2-3|TRBV5-6|-
TGTGCCAGCAGCTTCGAAACTAGGACGCAGTATTTT
CASSFETRTQYF
>-|TRBJ1-2|TRBV10-3|-
TGTGCCATCACCGCAAACAGGGATGGCTACACCTTC
CAITANRDGYTF
>-|TRBJ1-1|TRBV11-2|-
TGTGCCAGCAGCCCTAGCGGCGCAGGATCATCTTACTCTGAAGCTTTCTTT
CASSPSGAGSSYSEAFF
>few|TRBJ1-2|TRBV15|-
TGTGCCACCAGCAGAGATTTGGGAGGGGCTGGCTACACCTTC
CATSRDLGGAGYTF
>-|TRBJ1-1|TRBV28|-
TGTGCCAGCAGTTTAGGGACATTGAACACTGAAGCTTTCTTT
CASSLGTLNTEAFF
>-|TRBJ1-1|TRBV23-1|TRBD1
TGCGCCAGCGGACAGGGGGGGACTGAAGCTTTCTTT
CASGQGGTEAFF
>-|TRBJ2-2|TRBV7-9|-
TGTGCCAGCAGCTTAGAGTTGAGTACCGGGGAGCTGTTTTTT
CASSLELSTGELFF
>-|TRBJ1-2|TRBV19|-
TGTGCCAGTAGTCCCCGGTGGGGAGAGACATTTAACTATGGCTACACCTTC
CASSPRWGETFNYGYTF
>once|TRBJ1-5|TRBV30|-
TGTGCCTGGAGTGTACAAGGGGGTCAGCCCCAGCATTTT
CAWSVQGGQPQHF